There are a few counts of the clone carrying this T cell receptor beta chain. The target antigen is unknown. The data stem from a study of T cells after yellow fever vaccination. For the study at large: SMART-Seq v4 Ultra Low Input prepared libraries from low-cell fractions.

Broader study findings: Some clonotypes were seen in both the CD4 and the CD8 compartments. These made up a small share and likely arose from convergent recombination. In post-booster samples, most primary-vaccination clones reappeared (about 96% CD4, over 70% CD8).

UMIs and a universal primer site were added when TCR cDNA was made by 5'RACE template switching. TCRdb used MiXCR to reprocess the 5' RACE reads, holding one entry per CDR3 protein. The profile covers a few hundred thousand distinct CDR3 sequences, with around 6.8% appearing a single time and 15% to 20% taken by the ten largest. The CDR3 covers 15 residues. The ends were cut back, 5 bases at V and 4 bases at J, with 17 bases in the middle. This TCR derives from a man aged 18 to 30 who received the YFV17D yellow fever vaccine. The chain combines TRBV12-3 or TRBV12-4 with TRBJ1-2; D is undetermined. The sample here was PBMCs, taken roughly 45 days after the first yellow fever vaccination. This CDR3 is CASSPTRRVSYGYTF. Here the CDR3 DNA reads TGTGCCAGCAGTCCCACGCGGAGAGTTTCCTATGGCTACACCTTC.